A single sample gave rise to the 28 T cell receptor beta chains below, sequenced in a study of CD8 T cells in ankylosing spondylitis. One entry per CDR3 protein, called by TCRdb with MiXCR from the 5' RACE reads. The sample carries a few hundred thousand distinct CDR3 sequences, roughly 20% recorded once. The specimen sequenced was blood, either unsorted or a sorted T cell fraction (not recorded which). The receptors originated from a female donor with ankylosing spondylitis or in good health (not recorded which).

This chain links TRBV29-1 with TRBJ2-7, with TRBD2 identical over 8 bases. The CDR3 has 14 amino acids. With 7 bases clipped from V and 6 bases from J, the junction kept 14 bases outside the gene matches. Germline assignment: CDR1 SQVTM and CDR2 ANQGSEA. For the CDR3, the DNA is TGCAGCGGGGCCTTCCGGGCGGGAGGATCCGAGCAGTACTTC. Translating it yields CSGAFRAGGSEQYF.

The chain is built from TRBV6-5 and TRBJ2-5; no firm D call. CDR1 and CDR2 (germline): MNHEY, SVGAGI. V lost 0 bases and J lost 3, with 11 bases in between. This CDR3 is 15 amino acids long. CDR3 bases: TGTGCCAGCAGTTACTCCTCCATCACCGAAGAGACCCAGTACTTC. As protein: CASSYSSITEETQYF.

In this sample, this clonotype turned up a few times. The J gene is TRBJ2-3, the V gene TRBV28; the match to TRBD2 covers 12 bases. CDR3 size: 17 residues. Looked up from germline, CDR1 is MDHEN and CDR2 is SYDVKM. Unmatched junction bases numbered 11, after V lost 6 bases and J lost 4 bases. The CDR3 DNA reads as TGTGCCAGCAGCCTATGGGAGACTAGCGGGAGTTCAGATACGCAGTATTTT. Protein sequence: CASSLWETSGSSDTQYF.

The CDR3 DNA is TGCAGTGCCTTGGGACAGGGCTCCTACGAGCAGTACTTC. Protein product: CSALGQGSYEQYF. The V call is TRBV20-1, the J call TRBJ2-7, with 9 bases fitting TRBD1. Unmatched junction bases numbered 3, after V lost 6 bases and J lost 0 bases. CDR3 length equals 13 residues. Per the germline V gene, CDR1 is DFQATT and CDR2 is SNEGSKA (reference sequence).

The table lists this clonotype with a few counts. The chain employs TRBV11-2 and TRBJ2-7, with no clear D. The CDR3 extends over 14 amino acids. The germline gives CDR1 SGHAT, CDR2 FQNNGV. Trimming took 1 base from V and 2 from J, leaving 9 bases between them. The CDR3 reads CASSLAWSPYEQYF. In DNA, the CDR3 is TGTGCCAGCAGCTTAGCCTGGTCCCCCTACGAGCAGTACTTC.

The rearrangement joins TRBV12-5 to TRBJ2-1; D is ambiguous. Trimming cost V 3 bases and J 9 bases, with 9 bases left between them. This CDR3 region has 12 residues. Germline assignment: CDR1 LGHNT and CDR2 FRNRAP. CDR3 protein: CASGLPVSEQFF. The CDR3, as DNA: TGTGCTAGTGGTTTACCTGTAAGTGAGCAGTTCTTC.

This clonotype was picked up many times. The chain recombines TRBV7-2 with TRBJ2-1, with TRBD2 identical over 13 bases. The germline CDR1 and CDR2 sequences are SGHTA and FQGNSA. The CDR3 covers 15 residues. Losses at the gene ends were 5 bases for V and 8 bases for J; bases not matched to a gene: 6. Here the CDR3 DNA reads TGTGCCAGCAGCAGGACTAGCGGGAGCTTCCATGAGCAGTTCTTC. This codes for CASSRTSGSFHEQFF.

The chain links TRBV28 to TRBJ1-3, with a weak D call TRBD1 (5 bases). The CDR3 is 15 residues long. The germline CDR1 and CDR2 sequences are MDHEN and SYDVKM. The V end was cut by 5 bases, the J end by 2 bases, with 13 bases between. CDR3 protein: CASSPPLGPGNTIYF. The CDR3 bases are TGTGCCAGCAGTCCCCCCCTGGGGCCTGGAAACACCATATATTTT.

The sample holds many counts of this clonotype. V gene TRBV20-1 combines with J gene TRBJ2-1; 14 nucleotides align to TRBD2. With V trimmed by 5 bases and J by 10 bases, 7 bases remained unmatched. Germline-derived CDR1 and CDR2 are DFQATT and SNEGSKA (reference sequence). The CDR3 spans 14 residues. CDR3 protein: CSARPGLAGEEQFF. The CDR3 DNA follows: TGCAGTGCTCGCCCGGGACTAGCGGGAGAAGAGCAGTTCTTC.

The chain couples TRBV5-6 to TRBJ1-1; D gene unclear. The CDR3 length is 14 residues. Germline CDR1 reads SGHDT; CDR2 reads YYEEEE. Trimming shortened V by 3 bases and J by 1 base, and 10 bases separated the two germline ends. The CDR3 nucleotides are TGTGCCAGCAGCTGGTCCCTCTCGAACACTGAAGCTTTCTTT. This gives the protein CASSWSLSNTEAFF.

The chain's CDR3 is CASRSGSTEAFF. DNA of the CDR3: TGTGCCAGCAGGTCAGGGAGCACTGAAGCTTTCTTT. The genes are TRBV28 and TRBJ1-1; D perhaps matches TRBD1 (5 bases). The germline CDR1 and CDR2 sequences are MDHEN and SYDVKM. The length of the CDR3 is 12 residues. V lost 6 bases to trimming and J lost 4 bases, with 9 bases between them.

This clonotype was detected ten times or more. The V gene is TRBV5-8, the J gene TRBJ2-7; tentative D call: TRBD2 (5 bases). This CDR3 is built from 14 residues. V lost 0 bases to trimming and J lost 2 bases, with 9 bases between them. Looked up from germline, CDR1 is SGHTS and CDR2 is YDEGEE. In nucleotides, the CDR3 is TGTGCCAGCAGCTTGGGTGGGGAGACCTACGAGCAGTACTTC. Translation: CASSLGGETYEQYF.

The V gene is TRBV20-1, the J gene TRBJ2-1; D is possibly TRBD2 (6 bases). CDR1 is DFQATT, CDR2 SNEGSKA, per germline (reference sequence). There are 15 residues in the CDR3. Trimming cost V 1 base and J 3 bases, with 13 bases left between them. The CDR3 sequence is CSARAAGRGYNEQFF. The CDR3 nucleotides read TGCAGTGCTAGAGCCGCGGGGCGGGGCTACAATGAGCAGTTCTTC.

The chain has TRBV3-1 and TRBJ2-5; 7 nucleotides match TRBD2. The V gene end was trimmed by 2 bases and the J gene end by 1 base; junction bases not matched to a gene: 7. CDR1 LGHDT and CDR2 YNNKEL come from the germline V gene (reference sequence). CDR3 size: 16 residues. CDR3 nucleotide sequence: TGTGCCAGCAGCCAAAACCTGGCTAGCGGCCAAGAGACCCAGTACTTC. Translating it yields CASSQNLASGQETQYF.

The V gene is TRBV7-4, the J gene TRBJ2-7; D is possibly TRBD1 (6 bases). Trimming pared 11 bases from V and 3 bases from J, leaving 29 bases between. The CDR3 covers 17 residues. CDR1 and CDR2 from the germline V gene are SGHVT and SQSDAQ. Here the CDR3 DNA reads TGTGCCTCCACCCAAGATGTAGGGGGAACACCCCGCTACGAGCAGTACTTC. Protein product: CASTQDVGGTPRYEQYF. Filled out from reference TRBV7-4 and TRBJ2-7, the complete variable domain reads GAGVSQSPRYKVAKRGRDVALRCDSISGHVTLYWYRQTLGQGSEVLTYSQSDAQRDKSGRPSGRFSAERPERSVSTLKIQRTEQGDSAVYLCASTQDVGGTPRYEQYFGPGTRLTVT.

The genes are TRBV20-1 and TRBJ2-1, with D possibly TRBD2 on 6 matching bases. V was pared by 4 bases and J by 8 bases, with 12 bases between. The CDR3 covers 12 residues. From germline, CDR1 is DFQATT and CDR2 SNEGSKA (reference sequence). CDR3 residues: CSATGASDEQFF. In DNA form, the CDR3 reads TGCAGTGCTACCGGGGCTAGCGATGAGCAGTTCTTC.

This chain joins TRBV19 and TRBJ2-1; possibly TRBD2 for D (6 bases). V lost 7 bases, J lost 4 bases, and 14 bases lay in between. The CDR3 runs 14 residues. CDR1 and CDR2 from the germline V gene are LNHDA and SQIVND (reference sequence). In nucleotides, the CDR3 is TGTGCCAGTATGAGGAATAGCGGATACAATGAGCAGTTCTTC. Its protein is CASMRNSGYNEQFF.

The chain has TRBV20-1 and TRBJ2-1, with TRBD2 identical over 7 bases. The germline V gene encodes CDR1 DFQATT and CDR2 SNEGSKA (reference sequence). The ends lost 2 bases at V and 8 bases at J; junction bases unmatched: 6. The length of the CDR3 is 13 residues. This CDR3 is CSARTGLRDEQFF. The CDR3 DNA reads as TGCAGTGCTAGAACGGGACTACGGGATGAGCAGTTCTTC.

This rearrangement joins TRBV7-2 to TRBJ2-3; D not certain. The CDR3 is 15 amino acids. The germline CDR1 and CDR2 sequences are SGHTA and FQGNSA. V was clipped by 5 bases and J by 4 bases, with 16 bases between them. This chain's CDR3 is CASSIQSGGADTQYF. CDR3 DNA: TGTGCCAGCAGCATCCAGTCAGGCGGAGCAGATACGCAGTATTTT.

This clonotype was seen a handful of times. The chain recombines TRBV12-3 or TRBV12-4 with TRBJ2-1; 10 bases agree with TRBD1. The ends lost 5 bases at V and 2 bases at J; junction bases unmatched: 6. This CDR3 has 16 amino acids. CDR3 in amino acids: CASSADRGAPYNEQFF. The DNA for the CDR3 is TGTGCCAGCAGTGCGGACAGGGGGGCTCCCTACAATGAGCAGTTCTTC.

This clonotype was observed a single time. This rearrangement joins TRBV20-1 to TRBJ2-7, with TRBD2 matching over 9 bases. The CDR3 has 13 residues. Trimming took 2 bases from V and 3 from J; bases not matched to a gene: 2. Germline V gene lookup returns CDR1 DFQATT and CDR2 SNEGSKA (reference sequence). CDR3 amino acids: CSARQTSGYEQYF. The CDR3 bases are TGCAGTGCTAGACAGACTAGCGGCTACGAGCAGTACTTC.

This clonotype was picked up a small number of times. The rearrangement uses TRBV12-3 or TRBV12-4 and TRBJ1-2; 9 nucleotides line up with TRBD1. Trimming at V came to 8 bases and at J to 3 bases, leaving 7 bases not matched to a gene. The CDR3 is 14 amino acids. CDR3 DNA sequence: TGTGCCAGCGGATCGACAGGGGGGGACTATGGCTACACCTTC. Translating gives CASGSTGGDYGYTF.

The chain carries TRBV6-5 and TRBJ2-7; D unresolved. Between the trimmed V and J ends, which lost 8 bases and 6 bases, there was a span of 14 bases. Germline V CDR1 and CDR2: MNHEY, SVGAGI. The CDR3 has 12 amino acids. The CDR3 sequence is CASSKGKGEQYF. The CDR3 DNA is TGTGCCAGCTCAAAAGGCAAGGGCGAGCAGTACTTC.

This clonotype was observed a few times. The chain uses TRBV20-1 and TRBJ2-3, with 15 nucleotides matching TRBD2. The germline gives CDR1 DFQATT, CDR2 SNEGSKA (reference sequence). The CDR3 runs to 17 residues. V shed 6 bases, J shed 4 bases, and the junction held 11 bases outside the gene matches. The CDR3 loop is CSAYAGTSGGWADTQYF. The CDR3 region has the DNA TGCAGTGCCTATGCTGGGACTAGCGGGGGGTGGGCAGATACGCAGTATTTT.

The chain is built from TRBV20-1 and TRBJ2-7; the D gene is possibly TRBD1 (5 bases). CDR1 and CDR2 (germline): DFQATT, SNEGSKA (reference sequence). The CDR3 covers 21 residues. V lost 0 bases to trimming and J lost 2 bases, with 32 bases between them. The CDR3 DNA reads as TGCAGTGCTAGAGATCTGCGCGCAGGGTACGAGCAATTAATATCCACCTACGAGCAGTACTTC. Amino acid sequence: CSARDLRAGYEQLISTYEQYF.

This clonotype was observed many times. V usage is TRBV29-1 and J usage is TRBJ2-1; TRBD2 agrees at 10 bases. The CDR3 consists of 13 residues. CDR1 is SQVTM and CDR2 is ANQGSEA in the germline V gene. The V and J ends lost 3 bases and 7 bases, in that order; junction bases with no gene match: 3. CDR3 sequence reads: CSVDTSGINEQFF. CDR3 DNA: TGCAGCGTTGACACTAGCGGGATAAATGAGCAGTTCTTC.

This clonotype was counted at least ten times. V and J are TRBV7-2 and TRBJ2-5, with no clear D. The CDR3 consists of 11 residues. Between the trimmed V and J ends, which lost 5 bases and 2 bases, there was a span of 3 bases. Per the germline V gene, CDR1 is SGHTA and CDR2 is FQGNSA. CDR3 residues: CASSEQETQYF. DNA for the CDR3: TGTGCCAGCAGCGAACAAGAGACCCAGTACTTC.

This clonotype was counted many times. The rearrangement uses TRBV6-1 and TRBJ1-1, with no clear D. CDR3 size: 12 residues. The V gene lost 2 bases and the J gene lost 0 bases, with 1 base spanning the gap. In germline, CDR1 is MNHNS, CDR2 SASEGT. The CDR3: CASSELNTEAFF. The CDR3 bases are TGTGCCAGCAGTGAACTGAACACTGAAGCTTTCTTT.